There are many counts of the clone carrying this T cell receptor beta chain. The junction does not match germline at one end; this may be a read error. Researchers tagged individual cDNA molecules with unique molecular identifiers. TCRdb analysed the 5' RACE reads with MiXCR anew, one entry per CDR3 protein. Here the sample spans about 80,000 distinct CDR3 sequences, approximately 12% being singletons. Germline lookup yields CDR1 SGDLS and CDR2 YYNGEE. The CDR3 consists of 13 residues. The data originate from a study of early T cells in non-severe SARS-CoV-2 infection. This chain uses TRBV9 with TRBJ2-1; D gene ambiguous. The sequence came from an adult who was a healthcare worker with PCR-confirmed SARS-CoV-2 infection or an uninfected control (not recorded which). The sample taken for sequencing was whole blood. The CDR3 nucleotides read TGTGCCGGCAGCGTAGTCTCCGGCAATGAGCAGTTCTTC. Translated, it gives CAGSVVSGNEQFF.